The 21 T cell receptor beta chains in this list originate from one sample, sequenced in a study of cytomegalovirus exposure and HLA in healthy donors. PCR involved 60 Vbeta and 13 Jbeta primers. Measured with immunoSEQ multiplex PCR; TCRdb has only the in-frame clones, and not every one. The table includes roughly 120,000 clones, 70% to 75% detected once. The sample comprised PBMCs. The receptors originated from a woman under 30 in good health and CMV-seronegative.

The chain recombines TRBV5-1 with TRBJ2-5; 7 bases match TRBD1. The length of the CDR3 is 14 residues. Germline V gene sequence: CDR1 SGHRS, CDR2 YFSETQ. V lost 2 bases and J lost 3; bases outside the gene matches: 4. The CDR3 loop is CASSFGTVEETQYF. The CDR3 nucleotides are TGCGCCAGCAGCTTTGGGACAGTGGAAGAGACCCAGTACTTC.

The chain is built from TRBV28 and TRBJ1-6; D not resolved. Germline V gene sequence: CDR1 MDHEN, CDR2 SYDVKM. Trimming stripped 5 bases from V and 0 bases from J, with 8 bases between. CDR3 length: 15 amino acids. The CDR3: CASSGLSSYNSPLHF. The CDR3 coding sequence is TGTGCCAGCAGTGGCTTAAGCTCCTATAATTCACCCCTCCACTTT.

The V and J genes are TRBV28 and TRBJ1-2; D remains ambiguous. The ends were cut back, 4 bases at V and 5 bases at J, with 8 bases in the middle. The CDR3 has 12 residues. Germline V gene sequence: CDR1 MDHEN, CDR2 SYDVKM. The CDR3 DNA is TGTGCCAGCAGTTGGGGAGCTTATGGCTACACCTTC. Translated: CASSWGAYGYTF.

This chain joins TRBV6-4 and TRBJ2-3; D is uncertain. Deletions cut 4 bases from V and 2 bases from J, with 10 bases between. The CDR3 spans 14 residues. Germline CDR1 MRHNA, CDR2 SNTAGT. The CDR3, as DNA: TGTGCCAGCAGTGCCGGAGCGCCCACAGATACGCAGTATTTT. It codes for CASSAGAPTDTQYF.

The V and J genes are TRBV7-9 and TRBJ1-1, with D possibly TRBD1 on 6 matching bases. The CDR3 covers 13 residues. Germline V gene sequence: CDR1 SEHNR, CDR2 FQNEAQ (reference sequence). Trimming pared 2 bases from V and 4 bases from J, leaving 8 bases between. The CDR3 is CASSLRDTTEAFF. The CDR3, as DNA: TGTGCCAGCAGCTTACGGGACACCACTGAAGCTTTCTTT.

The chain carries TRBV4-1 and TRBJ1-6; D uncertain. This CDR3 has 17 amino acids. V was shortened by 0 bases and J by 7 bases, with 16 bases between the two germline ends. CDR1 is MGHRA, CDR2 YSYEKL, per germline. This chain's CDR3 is CASSQEIATSLNSPLHF. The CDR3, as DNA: TGCGCCAGCAGCCAAGAGATCGCAACTAGTCTCAATTCACCCCTCCACTTT.

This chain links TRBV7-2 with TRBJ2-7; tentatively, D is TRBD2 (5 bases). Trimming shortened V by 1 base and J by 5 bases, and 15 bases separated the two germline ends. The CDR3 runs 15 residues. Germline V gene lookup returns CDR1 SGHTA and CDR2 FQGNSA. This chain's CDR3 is CASSLEVGVNHEQYF. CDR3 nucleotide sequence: TGTGCCAGCAGCTTAGAGGTGGGAGTCAACCACGAGCAGTACTTC.

CDR3 residues: CAIDDSRTDTQYF. CDR3 DNA: TGTGCCATAGACGACAGTCGCACAGATACGCAGTATTTT. The chain has TRBV28 and TRBJ2-3; the D gene is possibly TRBD1 (5 bases). Germline assignment: CDR1 MDHEN and CDR2 SYDVKM. CDR3 length: 13 residues. V gave up 10 bases and J gave up 1 base, with 12 bases separating them.

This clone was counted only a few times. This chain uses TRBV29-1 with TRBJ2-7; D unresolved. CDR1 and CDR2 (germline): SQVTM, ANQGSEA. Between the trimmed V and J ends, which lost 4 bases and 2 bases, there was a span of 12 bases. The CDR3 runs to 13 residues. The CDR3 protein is CSVVPGATYEQYF. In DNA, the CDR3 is TGCAGCGTTGTTCCCGGAGCCACCTACGAGCAGTACTTC.

CDR3 sequence reads: CASSPRDRGLETQYF. In DNA, the CDR3 is TGTGCCAGCAGTCCTCGGGACAGGGGGCTGGAGACCCAGTACTTC. The V gene is TRBV2, the J gene TRBJ2-5; 12 bases map to TRBD1. CDR1 SNHLY and CDR2 FYNNEI come from the germline V gene. With 5 bases clipped from V and 5 bases from J, the junction kept 6 bases outside the gene matches. The CDR3 contains 15 residues.

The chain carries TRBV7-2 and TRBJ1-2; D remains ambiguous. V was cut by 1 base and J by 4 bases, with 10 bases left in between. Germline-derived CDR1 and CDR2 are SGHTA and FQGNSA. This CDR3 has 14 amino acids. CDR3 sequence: CASSLEPRLYGYTF. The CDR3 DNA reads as TGTGCCAGCAGCTTAGAACCCAGGCTCTATGGCTACACCTTC. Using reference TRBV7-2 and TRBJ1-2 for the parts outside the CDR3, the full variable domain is GAGVSQSPSNKVTEKGKDVELRCDPISGHTALYWYRQSLGQGLEFLIYFQGNSAPDKSGLPSDRFSAERTGGSVSTLTIQRTQQEDSAVYLCASSLEPRLYGYTFGSGTRLTVV.

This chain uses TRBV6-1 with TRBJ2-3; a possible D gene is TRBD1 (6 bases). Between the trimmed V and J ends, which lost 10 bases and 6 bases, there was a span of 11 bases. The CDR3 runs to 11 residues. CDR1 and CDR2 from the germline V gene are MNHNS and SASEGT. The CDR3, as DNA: TGTGCCATCACAGGGATGGATACGCAGTATTTT. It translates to CAITGMDTQYF.

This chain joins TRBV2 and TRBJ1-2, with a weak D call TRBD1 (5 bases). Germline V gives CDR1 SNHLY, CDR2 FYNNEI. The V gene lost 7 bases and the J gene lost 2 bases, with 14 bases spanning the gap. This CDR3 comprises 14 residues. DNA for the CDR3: TGTGCCAGCACTCCGGTAGGGGCGAACTATGGCTACACCTTC. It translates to CASTPVGANYGYTF.

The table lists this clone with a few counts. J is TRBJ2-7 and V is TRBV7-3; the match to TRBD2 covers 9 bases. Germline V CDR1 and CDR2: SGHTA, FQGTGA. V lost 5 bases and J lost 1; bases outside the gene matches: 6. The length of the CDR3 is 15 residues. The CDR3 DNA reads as TGTGCCAGCAGCCTCGCCAGCGGGGGGTCCTACGAGCAGTACTTC. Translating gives CASSLASGGSYEQYF. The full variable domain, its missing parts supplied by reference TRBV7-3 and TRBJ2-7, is GAGVSQTPSNKVTEKGKYVELRCDPISGHTALYWYRQSLGQGPEFLIYFQGTGAADDSGLPNDRFFAVRPEGSVSTLKIQRTERGDSAVYLCASSLASGGSYEQYFGPGTRLTVT.

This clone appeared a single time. The CDR3: CASRWGGRGSDTQYF. The CDR3 nucleotides read TGCGCCAGCAGATGGGGAGGGCGGGGTTCAGATACGCAGTATTTT. The chain uses TRBV5-1 and TRBJ2-3; 7 bases are a match to TRBD2. The germline gives CDR1 SGHRS, CDR2 YFSETQ. V trimming: 5 bases; J trimming: 4 bases; junction bases outside the gene matches: 10. This CDR3 contains 15 residues.

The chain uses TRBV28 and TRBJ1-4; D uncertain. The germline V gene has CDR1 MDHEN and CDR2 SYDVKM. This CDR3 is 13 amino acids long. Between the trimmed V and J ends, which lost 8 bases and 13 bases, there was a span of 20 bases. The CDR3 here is CASYGGVGQALFF. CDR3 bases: TGTGCCAGCTATGGCGGGGTTGGGCAGGCACTGTTTTTT.

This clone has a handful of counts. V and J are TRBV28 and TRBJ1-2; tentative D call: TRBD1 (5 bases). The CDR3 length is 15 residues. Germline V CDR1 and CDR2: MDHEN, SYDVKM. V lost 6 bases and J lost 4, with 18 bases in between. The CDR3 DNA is TGTGCCAGCAGACTCCCAGGGCCTAGTGGCTATGGCTACACCTTC. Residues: CASRLPGPSGYGYTF.

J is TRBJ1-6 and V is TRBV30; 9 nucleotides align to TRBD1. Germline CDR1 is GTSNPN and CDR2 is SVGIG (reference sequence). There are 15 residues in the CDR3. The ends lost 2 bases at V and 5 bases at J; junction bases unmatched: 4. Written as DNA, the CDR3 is TGTGCCTGGAGTACAGGGGGCGCGAATAATTCACCCCTCCACTTT. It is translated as CAWSTGGANNSPLHF. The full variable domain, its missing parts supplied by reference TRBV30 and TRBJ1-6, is SQTIHQWPATLVQPVGSPLSLECTVEGTSNPNLYWYRQAAGRGLQLLFYSVGIGQISSEVPQNLSASRPQDRQFILSSKKLLLSDSGFYLCAWSTGGANNSPLHFGNGTRLTVT.

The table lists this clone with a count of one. CDR3: CASNPGRFLGNTEAFF. CDR3 nucleotide sequence: TGTGCCAGCAACCCTGGGCGATTTTTGGGGAACACTGAAGCTTTCTTT. V usage is TRBV5-8 and J usage is TRBJ1-1; no reliable D call. Germline V gene sequence: CDR1 SGHTS, CDR2 YDEGEE. V was trimmed by 6 bases and J by 1 base, leaving 19 bases between them. There are 16 residues in the CDR3.

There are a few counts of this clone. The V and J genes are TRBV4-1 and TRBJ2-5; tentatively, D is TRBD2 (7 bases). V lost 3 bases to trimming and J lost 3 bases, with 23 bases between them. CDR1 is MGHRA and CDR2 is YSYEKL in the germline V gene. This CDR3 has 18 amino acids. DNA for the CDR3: TGCGCCAGCAGCCAGATTCCAGGGGCCGCGGGAGTCGAAGAGACCCAGTACTTC. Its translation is CASSQIPGAAGVEETQYF.

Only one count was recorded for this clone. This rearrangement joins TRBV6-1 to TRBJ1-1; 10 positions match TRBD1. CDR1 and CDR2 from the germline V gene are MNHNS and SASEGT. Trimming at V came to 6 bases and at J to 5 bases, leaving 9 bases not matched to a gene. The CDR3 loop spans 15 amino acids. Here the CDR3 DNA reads TGTGCCAGCAGAGACAGGGGGCTGGCAGGTACTGAAGCTTTCTTT. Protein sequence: CASRDRGLAGTEAFF.